This TCR beta chain was recorded in a study of blood T cell repertoires in COVID-19. About the study: The United States, Italy and Spain provided the acute and convalescent COVID-19 samples. T cells, B-cell-depleted T cells, or PBMCs provided the cDNA or gDNA that served as material.

The assay was immunoSEQ multiplex PCR, and TCRdb's table has in-frame clones only and misses some. The sample holds around 270,000 clones, 84% seen once. The V end lost 6 bases, the J end lost 0 bases, and 12 bases lay between the germline ends. This CDR3 region has 14 residues. Per germline, CDR1 SGHRS and CDR2 YFSETQ. This clonotype was obtained from a man aged 55 to 70 with acute or convalescent COVID-19. The chain employs TRBV5-1 and TRBJ1-1; D possibly corresponds to TRBD1 (6 bases). The sample taken for sequencing was peripheral blood. DNA of the CDR3: TGCGCCAGCACAGGGGTGGGCGTGAACACTGAAGCTTTCTTT. Protein: CASTGVGVNTEAFF.